Presented here are 22 T cell receptor beta chains from one specimen sequenced in a study of T cell responses to AZD1222 COVID-19 vaccine. Profiled with immunoSEQ multiplex PCR; TCRdb holds only in-frame clones, not every one. The table lists about 170,000 clones, about 87% of them singletons. The input for sequencing was peripheral blood, taken 28 days after the second dose of the MenACWY control vaccine. The receptors come from an adult who received the MenACWY meningococcal vaccine as a control.

This clone was seen a single time. The chain has TRBV4-2 and TRBJ2-7, with D perhaps matching TRBD1 (5 bases). From germline, CDR1 is LGHNA and CDR2 YNFKEQ. V lost 0 bases and J 1 base, leaving 13 bases between the germline ends. There are 16 residues in the CDR3. As DNA, the CDR3 is TGTGCCAGCAGCCAAGATGGGGCCCTGGGGTCCTACGAGCAGTACTTC. It codes for CASSQDGALGSYEQYF.

This chain joins TRBV6-5 and TRBJ2-3; TRBD2 agrees at 7 bases. The ends lost 8 bases at V and 2 bases at J; junction bases unmatched: 7. From germline, CDR1 is MNHEY and CDR2 SVGAGI. The CDR3 is made up of 14 amino acids. The CDR3 loop is CASRSAGYTDTQYF. The CDR3 bases are TGTGCCAGCCGATCAGCGGGATACACAGATACGCAGTATTTT.

V and J are TRBV4-1 and TRBJ1-2, with D possibly being TRBD1 (5 bases). The V end was cut by 2 bases, the J end by 7 bases, with 11 bases between. The CDR3 covers 13 residues. In germline, CDR1 is MGHRA, CDR2 YSYEKL. Here the CDR3 reads CASSQIRRGGYTF. The CDR3 DNA follows: TGCGCCAGCAGCCAAATTCGGAGGGGTGGCTACACCTTC.

This chain joins TRBV18 and TRBJ1-3; the D is unclear. Trimming pared 0 bases from V and 2 bases from J, leaving 5 bases between. CDR3 length equals 14 residues. The germline V gene has CDR1 KGHSH and CDR2 LQKENI. As DNA, the CDR3 is TGTGCCAGCTCACCACCGAATGCTGGAAACACCATATATTTT. It is translated as CASSPPNAGNTIYF.

This chain connects TRBV16 to TRBJ1-1; no definite D call. Germline assignment: CDR1 KGHSY and CDR2 FQNENV. Trimming removed 4 bases at V and 1 base at J, with 19 bases between. The CDR3 extends over 17 amino acids. This CDR3 is CASSPPWGHGRNTEAFF. The CDR3 coding sequence is TGTGCCAGCAGCCCCCCTTGGGGTCATGGCCGGAACACTGAAGCTTTCTTT.

The chain recombines TRBV19 with TRBJ1-2; 8 positions agree with TRBD1. There are 14 residues in the CDR3. Germline V CDR1 and CDR2: LNHDA, SQIVND (reference sequence). V dropped 5 bases and J dropped 4; count of bases not matched to a gene: 6. CDR3 loop: CASSPGQEVYGYTF. The CDR3 region has the DNA TGTGCCAGTAGTCCGGGACAGGAAGTCTATGGCTACACCTTC. Filled out from reference TRBV19 and TRBJ1-2, the complete variable domain reads DGGITQSPKYLFRKEGQNVTLSCEQNLNHDAMYWYRQDPGQGLRLIYYSQIVNDFQKGDIAEGYSVSREKKESFPLTVTSAQKNPTAFYLCASSPGQEVYGYTFGSGTRLTVV.

The chain couples TRBV28 to TRBJ1-5, with a weak D call TRBD1 (6 bases). Germline values: CDR1 MDHEN, CDR2 SYDVKM. CDR3 length equals 14 residues. Between the trimmed V and J ends, which lost 3 bases and 4 bases, there was a span of 10 bases. DNA of the CDR3: TGTGCCAGCAGTTTCTGGCAGGGGAATCAGCCCCAGCATTTT. It specifies CASSFWQGNQPQHF.

V usage is TRBV6-1 and J usage is TRBJ2-7; the D gene is possibly TRBD1 (6 bases). V lost 2 bases and J 6 bases, leaving 17 bases between the germline ends. CDR3 length equals 15 residues. Per the germline V gene, CDR1 is MNHNS and CDR2 is SASEGT. The CDR3 nucleotides are TGTGCCAGCAGTGAACCAGGGGTAGGGTTGGGCGAGCAGTACTTC. This encodes CASSEPGVGLGEQYF.

The rearrangement links TRBV6-5 to TRBJ2-1; 9 nucleotides align to TRBD2. The junction had 4 bases not matched to a gene; V was cut back by 6 bases and J by 4 bases. Per the germline V gene, CDR1 is MNHEY and CDR2 is SVGAGI. The CDR3 runs 14 residues. The CDR3 region is CASRRLAAYNEQFF. CDR3 nucleotides: TGTGCCAGCAGAAGACTAGCGGCGTACAATGAGCAGTTCTTC.

V is TRBV30 and J is TRBJ2-7; 7 bases map to TRBD2. J gave up 5 bases and V 5 bases, and 6 bases lay outside the gene matches. Per the germline V gene, CDR1 is GTSNPN and CDR2 is SVGIG (reference sequence). The length of the CDR3 is 12 residues. The CDR3 here is CAWGGSTHEQYF. For the CDR3, the DNA is TGTGCCTGGGGCGGGAGTACCCACGAGCAGTACTTC. Drawing the rest from reference TRBV30 and TRBJ2-7, the complete variable domain is SQTIHQWPATLVQPVGSPLSLECTVEGTSNPNLYWYRQAAGRGLQLLFYSVGIGQISSEVPQNLSASRPQDRQFILSSKKLLLSDSGFYLCAWGGSTHEQYFGPGTRLTVT.

The chain has TRBV5-1 and TRBJ2-7; no clear D gene. The length of the CDR3 is 13 residues. The V gene's germline CDR1 is SGHRS and CDR2 YFSETQ. The V gene lost 0 bases and the J gene lost 6 bases, with 10 bases spanning the gap. CDR3 nucleotides: TGCGCCAGCAGCTTGGGTAGGGATGGCGAGCAGTACTTC. Residues: CASSLGRDGEQYF.

Here the CDR3 DNA reads TGTGCCAGCAGCTTAGCTAGCGGGAGTTTCAATGAGCAGTTCTTC. Translating gives CASSLASGSFNEQFF. The V and J genes are TRBV7-2 and TRBJ2-1; 9 nucleotides match TRBD2. The ends lost 0 bases at V and 6 bases at J; junction bases unmatched: 3. There are 15 residues in the CDR3. Per germline, CDR1 SGHTA and CDR2 FQGNSA. Based on the CDR3 plus reference TRBV7-2 and TRBJ2-1, the full variable domain is GAGVSQSPSNKVTEKGKDVELRCDPISGHTALYWYRQSLGQGLEFLIYFQGNSAPDKSGLPSDRFSAERTGGSVSTLTIQRTQQEDSAVYLCASSLASGSFNEQFFGPGTRLTVL.

This rearrangement joins TRBV10-3 to TRBJ2-3, with 8 bases matching TRBD1. The germline CDR1 and CDR2 sequences are ENHRY and SYGVKD. V lost 8 bases to trimming and J lost 6 bases; unmatched junction nucleotides: 1. This CDR3 comprises 11 residues. The CDR3 loop reads CAIQGADTQYF. For the CDR3, the DNA is TGTGCCATCCAGGGGGCTGATACGCAGTATTTT.

Here the CDR3 DNA reads TGCAGCGTCTCAGGAGGCGCAGCCTACGAGCAGTACTTC. Translated, it gives CSVSGGAAYEQYF. This rearrangement joins TRBV29-1 to TRBJ2-7; possibly TRBD2 for D (5 bases). Per the germline V gene, CDR1 is SQVTM and CDR2 is ANQGSEA. V was clipped by 6 bases and J by 2 bases, with 14 bases between them. The CDR3 sequence is 13 residues long.

The V and J genes are TRBV19 and TRBJ1-2; 8 bases are a match to TRBD1. The V and J ends lost 7 bases and 5 bases, in that order; junction bases with no gene match: 15. CDR1 LNHDA and CDR2 SQIVND come from the germline V gene (reference sequence). The CDR3 runs to 16 residues. DNA for the CDR3: TGTGCCAGTAAGGGGCAGGGGGCTCCTAACCCATATGGCTACACCTTC. Translation gives CASKGQGAPNPYGYTF.

The chain couples TRBV28 to TRBJ2-5; 10 bases match TRBD2. V was pared by 7 bases and J by 1 base, with 6 bases of the junction left unmatched. This CDR3 comprises 15 residues. The germline V gene has CDR1 MDHEN and CDR2 SYDVKM. CDR3 sequence (DNA): TGTGCCAGCACCCTAGCGGGAGCCCTCCAAGAGACCCAGTACTTC. It encodes CASTLAGALQETQYF.

The V and J genes are TRBV4-1 and TRBJ2-7; D possibly corresponds to TRBD2 (5 bases). V lost 4 bases and J 3 bases, leaving 19 bases between the germline ends. Germline V gives CDR1 MGHRA, CDR2 YSYEKL. This CDR3 has 16 amino acids. Written as DNA, the CDR3 is TGCGCCAGCAGCCCCTTCGGACGGACTGGGAACTACGAGCAGTACTTC. Encoded protein: CASSPFGRTGNYEQYF.

This clone occurred a few times. The CDR3 sequence: CASSEAWTPYNEQFF. The CDR3 DNA follows: TGTGCCAGCAGTGAAGCGTGGACTCCCTACAATGAGCAGTTCTTC. The chain joins TRBV6-1 to TRBJ2-1; TRBD2 is a possible D gene (5 bases). CDR1 and CDR2 from the germline V gene are MNHNS and SASEGT. V dropped 0 bases and J dropped 2 bases, with 8 bases sitting between them. This CDR3 is built from 15 residues.

The chain recombines TRBV5-1 with TRBJ1-6, with D perhaps matching TRBD1 (5 bases). The CDR3 contains 15 residues. Trimming stripped 4 bases from V and 5 bases from J, with 13 bases between. CDR1 and CDR2 from the germline V gene are SGHRS and YFSETQ. The CDR3 is CASSPGVEDNSPLHF. The CDR3 nucleotides are TGCGCCAGCAGCCCGGGGGTAGAGGATAATTCACCCCTCCACTTT.

This chain uses TRBV27 with TRBJ2-1; TRBD2 aligns across 9 bases. J lost 3 bases, V lost 5 bases, and 8 bases had no gene match. The germline CDR1 and CDR2 sequences are MNHEY and SMNVEV (reference sequence). The CDR3 is made up of 16 amino acids. CDR3 sequence reads: CASSKRREGLYNEQFF. DNA of the CDR3: TGTGCCAGCAGTAAAAGGCGGGAGGGACTCTACAATGAGCAGTTCTTC.

A single count supports this clone. V is TRBV6-5 and J is TRBJ2-5, with TRBD2 matching over 12 bases. CDR3 length equals 15 residues. V dropped 0 bases and J dropped 5; count of bases not matched to a gene: 1. Looked up from germline, CDR1 is MNHEY and CDR2 is SVGAGI. The CDR3: CASSYSTSGRETQYF. The DNA of the CDR3 is TGTGCCAGCAGTTACTCCACTAGCGGGAGGGAGACCCAGTACTTC.

The rearrangement joins TRBV19 to TRBJ2-1, with no clear D. The germline V gene encodes CDR1 LNHDA and CDR2 SQIVND (reference sequence). V dropped 5 bases and J dropped 5 bases, with 13 bases sitting between them. The CDR3 runs to 14 residues. The CDR3 sequence is CASSPTLGNNEQFF. CDR3 nucleotides: TGTGCCAGTAGTCCAACGTTGGGCAACAATGAGCAGTTCTTC.